This TCR beta chain was documented in a study of blood T cell repertoires in COVID-19. As processed by the authors: Amplified reference gene primers provided the basis for estimating nucleated cell counts. TCRdb's table, derived via immunoSEQ multiplex PCR, lists solely in-frame clones and lacks some. D and trimming were read from the DNA, whereas the V and J calls and clone size are those reported in that table. The profile shows around 230,000 clones, 83% of them singletons. The V end was cut by 3 bases, the J end by 4 bases, with 19 bases between. Germline V gives CDR1 SGDLS, CDR2 YYNGEE. CDR3 length equals 16 residues.

This receptor was identified in a woman aged 40 to 55 with active or convalescent COVID-19. The genes are TRBV9 and TRBJ1-2; D not certain. Sequencing was performed on peripheral blood. The CDR3 DNA reads as TGTGCCAGCAGCGGATCCCCCTTGGGCGAGCCCTATGGCTACACCTTC. This gives the protein CASSGSPLGEPYGYTF.